This T cell receptor (beta chain) is from a study of PD-L1 blockade in urothelial cancer. Study-wide context: Administration of atezolizumab to patients began in the mid-2010s, at 1,200 mg intravenously every 3 weeks. At 3 weeks (second dose) and 6 weeks after starting treatment, blood was analyzed.

Of note for this clone: The antigen is not known.

The CDR3 consists of 15 residues. Germline V CDR1 and CDR2: SGHAT, FQNNGV. Trimming cost V 5 bases and J 4 bases, with 17 bases left between them. Spiked synthetic TCR analogs estimated absolute template abundance per PCR. The data were produced by immunoSEQ multiplex PCR, yet TCRdb's version contains in-frame clones alone and is incomplete. The sample lists fewer than 85,000 clones, around nine tenths seen once, with roughly 12% in the top ten. Time point here: peripheral blood 6 weeks after treatment start. Broader study findings: Pretreatment clonality of the blood TCR repertoire below the median was predictive of superior survival.

The chain is built from TRBV11-2 and TRBJ2-5; D possibly corresponds to TRBD1 (7 bases). The sample consisted of PBMCs, taken around atezolizumab (anti-PD-L1) treatment. The source of this sequence is a man in his 60s with urothelial cancer. Here the CDR3 DNA reads TGTGCCAGCAGCGACCTGACAGGGAGGAGAGAGACCCAGTACTTC. Translation gives CASSDLTGRRETQYF.